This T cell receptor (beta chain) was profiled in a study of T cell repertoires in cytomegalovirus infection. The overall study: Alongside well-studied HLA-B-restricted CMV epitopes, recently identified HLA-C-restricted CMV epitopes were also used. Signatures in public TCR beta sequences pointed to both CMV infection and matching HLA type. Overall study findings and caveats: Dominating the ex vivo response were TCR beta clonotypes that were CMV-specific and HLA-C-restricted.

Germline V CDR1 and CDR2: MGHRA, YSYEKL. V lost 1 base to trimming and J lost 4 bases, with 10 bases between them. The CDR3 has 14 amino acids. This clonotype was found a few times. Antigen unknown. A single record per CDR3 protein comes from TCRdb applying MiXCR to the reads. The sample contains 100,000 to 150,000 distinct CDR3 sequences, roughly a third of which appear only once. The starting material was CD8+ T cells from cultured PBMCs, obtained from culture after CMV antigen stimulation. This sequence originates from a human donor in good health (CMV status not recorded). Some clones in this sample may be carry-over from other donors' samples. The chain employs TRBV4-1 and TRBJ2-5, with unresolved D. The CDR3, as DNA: TGCGCCAGCAGCCAAGCCAACCCGTTAGAGACCCAGTACTTC. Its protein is CASSQANPLETQYF.